The 5 T cell receptor beta chains presented below share a single source sample, sequenced in a study of blood T cell repertoires in COVID-19. Using immunoSEQ multiplex PCR, the repertoire was profiled, and TCRdb retains in-frame clones only, with some absent. The table shows about 21,000 clones, with about 85% occurring only once. Material for sequencing was peripheral blood. Receptors originate from a man between 65 and 85 years old with acute or convalescent COVID-19.

This chain uses TRBV11-2 with TRBJ2-7, with D possibly being TRBD2 (7 bases). The V end lost 5 bases, the J end lost 7 bases, and 24 bases lay between the germline ends. The germline CDR1 and CDR2 sequences are SGHAT and FQNNGV. The CDR3 runs to 16 residues. The CDR3 DNA reads as TGTGCCAGCAGCAGCCCTGGTGGGACGGGGGGCTTGGAGCAGTACTTC. This gives the protein CASSSPGGTGGLEQYF.

The chain employs TRBV4-2 and TRBJ1-5; 8 bases line up with TRBD1. With V trimmed by 4 bases and J by 8 bases, 13 bases remained unmatched. Per the germline V gene, CDR1 is LGHNA and CDR2 is YNFKEQ. There are 16 residues in the CDR3. For the CDR3, the DNA is TGTGCCAGCAGCCGTTCCGGGACAGGTGGTACGGAGCCCCAGCATTTT. Translating it yields CASSRSGTGGTEPQHF.

The chain couples TRBV6-5 to TRBJ2-7; 9 bases fit TRBD1. CDR1 is MNHEY, CDR2 SVGAGI, per germline. The CDR3 runs to 15 residues. With 6 bases clipped from V and 4 bases from J, the junction kept 10 bases outside the gene matches. The CDR3 DNA follows: TGTGCCAGCAGAACTTCCCGGGACAGGGTATACGAGCAGTACTTC. Its protein is CASRTSRDRVYEQYF.

This rearrangement joins TRBV5-5 to TRBJ2-3; possibly TRBD1 for D (5 bases). Germline-derived CDR1 and CDR2 are SGHKS and YYEKEE (reference sequence). V was clipped by 0 bases and J by 6 bases, with 11 bases between them. The CDR3 sequence is 14 residues long. The CDR3 coding sequence is TGTGCCAGCAGCTTGGGACAGCGCAGGGATACGCAGTATTTT. Translated: CASSLGQRRDTQYF.

CDR3 region: CASSSRTGYEQYF. The CDR3 DNA reads as TGTGCCAGCAGTTCTAGGACAGGGTACGAGCAGTACTTC. The chain links TRBV27 to TRBJ2-7; TRBD1 agrees at 8 bases. V lost 4 bases and J lost 4; bases outside the gene matches: 3. In germline, CDR1 is MNHEY, CDR2 SMNVEV (reference sequence). This CDR3 comprises 13 residues.